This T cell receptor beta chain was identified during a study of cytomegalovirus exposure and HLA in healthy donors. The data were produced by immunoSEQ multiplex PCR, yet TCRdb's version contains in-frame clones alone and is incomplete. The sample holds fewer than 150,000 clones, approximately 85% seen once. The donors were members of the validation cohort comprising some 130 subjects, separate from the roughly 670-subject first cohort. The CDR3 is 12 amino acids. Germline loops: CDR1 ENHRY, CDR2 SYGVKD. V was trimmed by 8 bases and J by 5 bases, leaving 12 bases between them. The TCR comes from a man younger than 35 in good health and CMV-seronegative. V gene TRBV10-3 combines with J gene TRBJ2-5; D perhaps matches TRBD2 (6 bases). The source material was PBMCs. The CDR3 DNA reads TGTGCCATCTGGAACGCGGGGGAGACCCAGTACTTC. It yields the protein CAIWNAGETQYF.